A selection of T cell receptor beta chains follows, all from one sample in a study of TIL therapy for anti-PD-1-resistant metastatic lung cancer. Sequenced by immunoSEQ multiplex PCR; TCRdb stores in-frame clones only, minus some. This sample has about 43,000 clones, with 79% found just once. The material sequenced was blood, taken at baseline. All receptors derive from a man in his 70s with non-small cell lung cancer. CDR3s include the opening cysteine and the closing phenylalanine or tryptophan. The order of the fields is J gene, CDR3 length, V gene, D gene, clone size, CDR3 protein, CDR3 DNA. D genes are given only for firm matches. Some rows have no size entry. The others give once, few or many, or a class for an expanded clone.

J gene: TRBJ2-1
CDR3 length: 16
V gene: TRBV7-6
D gene: -
clone size: -
CDR3 protein: CASSLAGSAPGVEQFF
CDR3 DNA: TGTGCCAGCAGCTTAGCGGGTAGTGCGCCCGGAGTCGAGCAGTTCTTC

J gene: TRBJ2-2
CDR3 length: 14
V gene: TRBV19
D gene: -
clone size: -
CDR3 protein: CASSGGKNTGELFF
CDR3 DNA: TGTGCCAGTAGTGGGGGGAAGAACACCGGGGAGCTGTTTTTT

J gene: TRBJ2-5
CDR3 length: 15
V gene: TRBV5-4
D gene: TRBD2
clone size: -
CDR3 protein: CASGRTSGMEETQYF
CDR3 DNA: TGTGCCAGCGGAAGGACTAGCGGGATGGAGGAGACCCAGTACTTC

J gene: TRBJ2-7
CDR3 length: 14
V gene: TRBV30
D gene: -
clone size: -
CDR3 protein: CAWSQGANSYEQYF
CDR3 DNA: TGTGCCTGGAGTCAGGGAGCCAACTCCTACGAGCAGTACTTC

J gene: TRBJ2-5
CDR3 length: 14
V gene: TRBV6-6
D gene: TRBD2
clone size: -
CDR3 protein: CASSYGGDRETQYF
CDR3 DNA: TGTGCCAGCAGTTATGGGGGGGATAGAGAGACCCAGTACTTC

J gene: TRBJ1-4
CDR3 length: 16
V gene: TRBV7-2
D gene: TRBD1
clone size: -
CDR3 protein: CASSLIGDRGREKLFF
CDR3 DNA: TGTGCCAGCAGCTTAATTGGGGACAGGGGGCGAGAAAAACTGTTTTTT

J gene: TRBJ2-5
CDR3 length: 13
V gene: TRBV11-2
D gene: -
clone size: -
CDR3 protein: CASSFGSRETQYF
CDR3 DNA: TGTGCCAGCAGCTTTGGGAGTCGGGAGACCCAGTACTTC

J gene: TRBJ2-4
CDR3 length: 16
V gene: TRBV6-1
D gene: -
clone size: -
CDR3 protein: CASSEETGLGKNIQYF
CDR3 DNA: TGTGCCAGCAGTGAAGAAACAGGGCTTGGCAAAAACATTCAGTACTTC

J gene: TRBJ1-1
CDR3 length: 13
V gene: TRBV27
D gene: -
clone size: -
CDR3 protein: CASTTFGGGEAFF
CDR3 DNA: TGTGCCAGCACAACCTTTGGCGGGGGTGAAGCTTTCTTT

J gene: TRBJ1-2
CDR3 length: 13
V gene: TRBV2
D gene: -
clone size: -
CDR3 protein: CASSVGQLYGYTF
CDR3 DNA: TGTGCCAGCAGTGTCGGACAGCTCTATGGCTACACCTTC

J gene: TRBJ1-1
CDR3 length: 15
V gene: TRBV7-9
D gene: TRBD1
clone size: -
CDR3 protein: CASSPGQGMGTEAFF
CDR3 DNA: TGTGCCAGCAGCCCGGGACAGGGGATGGGCACTGAAGCTTTCTTT

J gene: TRBJ2-7
CDR3 length: 13
V gene: TRBV28
D gene: -
clone size: -
CDR3 protein: CASKASRPYEQYF
CDR3 DNA: TGTGCCAGCAAAGCGAGTAGGCCCTACGAGCAGTACTTC

J gene: TRBJ2-1
CDR3 length: 16
V gene: TRBV5-3
D gene: TRBD1
clone size: -
CDR3 protein: CARSSARDRMVNEQFF
CDR3 DNA: TGTGCCAGAAGCTCCGCCCGGGACAGGATGGTGAATGAGCAGTTCTTC

J gene: TRBJ2-7
CDR3 length: 13
V gene: TRBV7-8
D gene: -
clone size: -
CDR3 protein: CASSSGTLYEQYF
CDR3 DNA: TGTGCCAGCAGCTCCGGGACGCTATACGAGCAGTACTTC

J gene: TRBJ1-2
CDR3 length: 16
V gene: TRBV5-1
D gene: TRBD1
clone size: -
CDR3 protein: CASSLAETGANYGYTF
CDR3 DNA: TGCGCCAGCAGCTTGGCAGAGACAGGGGCTAACTATGGCTACACCTTC

J gene: TRBJ2-1
CDR3 length: 13
V gene: TRBV9
D gene: -
clone size: -
CDR3 protein: CASSVAGSNEQFF
CDR3 DNA: TGTGCCAGCAGCGTAGCGGGTAGCAATGAGCAGTTCTTC

J gene: TRBJ2-7
CDR3 length: 15
V gene: TRBV5-1
D gene: TRBD2
clone size: -
CDR3 protein: CASSPDGTSSYEQYF
CDR3 DNA: TGCGCCAGCAGCCCGGACGGGACTAGCTCCTACGAGCAGTACTTC

J gene: TRBJ2-1
CDR3 length: 18
V gene: TRBV29-1
D gene: TRBD2
clone size: -
CDR3 protein: CSVEDLGSGSSDNNEQFF
CDR3 DNA: TGCAGCGTTGAAGATCTGGGTAGCGGGAGCTCCGACAACAATGAGCAGTTCTTC

J gene: TRBJ1-3
CDR3 length: 18
V gene: TRBV9
D gene: -
clone size: -
CDR3 protein: CASSPQLIPGQPGNTIYF
CDR3 DNA: TGTGCCAGCAGCCCTCAACTAATCCCTGGACAGCCTGGAAACACCATATATTTT

J gene: TRBJ2-7
CDR3 length: 21
V gene: TRBV28
D gene: TRBD2
clone size: once
CDR3 protein: CASSFPYRPIGTSGRNYEQYF
CDR3 DNA: TGTGCCAGCAGTTTTCCGTATCGTCCCATTGGGACTAGCGGGAGAAATTACGAGCAGTACTTC

J gene: TRBJ2-1
CDR3 length: 15
V gene: TRBV19
D gene: -
clone size: -
CDR3 protein: CASSIDQWSYNEQFF
CDR3 DNA: TGTGCCAGTAGTATAGATCAATGGTCCTACAATGAGCAGTTCTTC

J gene: TRBJ1-5
CDR3 length: 15
V gene: TRBV7-2
D gene: -
clone size: many
CDR3 protein: CASSPGGSSNQPQHF
CDR3 DNA: TGTGCCAGCAGTCCCGGAGGGTCTAGCAATCAGCCCCAGCATTTT

J gene: TRBJ2-5
CDR3 length: 14
V gene: TRBV2
D gene: -
clone size: -
CDR3 protein: CASSTGGTQETQYF
CDR3 DNA: TGTGCCAGCAGTACTGGGGGGACCCAAGAGACCCAGTACTTC

J gene: TRBJ2-1
CDR3 length: 15
V gene: TRBV7-6
D gene: TRBD1
clone size: -
CDR3 protein: CASSLRDRGGNEQFF
CDR3 DNA: TGTGCCAGCAGCTTAAGGGACAGGGGGGGCAATGAGCAGTTCTTC

J gene: TRBJ2-1
CDR3 length: 14
V gene: TRBV11-2
D gene: -
clone size: once
CDR3 protein: CASSLDIEGHEQFF
CDR3 DNA: TGTGCCAGCAGCTTGGATATCGAGGGCCATGAGCAGTTCTTC

J gene: TRBJ2-1
CDR3 length: 15
V gene: TRBV7-8
D gene: TRBD1
clone size: -
CDR3 protein: CASSLVGQGENEQFF
CDR3 DNA: TGTGCCAGCAGCTTAGTTGGGCAGGGGGAGAATGAGCAGTTCTTC

J gene: TRBJ2-2
CDR3 length: 14
V gene: TRBV19
D gene: -
clone size: -
CDR3 protein: CASSVARNTGELFF
CDR3 DNA: TGTGCCAGTAGTGTCGCAAGGAACACCGGGGAGCTGTTTTTT

J gene: TRBJ1-4
CDR3 length: 14
V gene: TRBV10-2
D gene: TRBD1
clone size: -
CDR3 protein: CASGTGVSNEKLFF
CDR3 DNA: TGCGCCAGCGGGACAGGGGTATCTAATGAAAAACTGTTTTTT

J gene: TRBJ2-1
CDR3 length: 15
V gene: TRBV9
D gene: TRBD2
clone size: -
CDR3 protein: CASSSLKAGENEQFF
CDR3 DNA: TGTGCCAGCAGCTCCCTAAAAGCGGGAGAGAATGAGCAGTTCTTC

J gene: TRBJ2-7
CDR3 length: 15
V gene: TRBV5-1
D gene: TRBD2
clone size: -
CDR3 protein: CASSLGLAGSYEQYF
CDR3 DNA: TGCGCCAGCAGCTTAGGACTAGCGGGATCCTACGAGCAGTACTTC